This T cell receptor beta chain was identified during a study of HIV-infected patients and healthy controls. TCRdb reprocessed the 5' RACE reads via MiXCR and lists one record per CDR3 protein. The sample shows more than 15,000 distinct CDR3 sequences, roughly 20% of them seen only once. Unmatched junction bases numbered 5, after V lost 0 bases and J lost 4 bases. Germline values: CDR1 SGHDN, CDR2 FVKESK. The CDR3 spans 15 residues. This clonotype was seen a handful of times. The sequencing input was CD8+ T cells from blood. This chain connects TRBV14 to TRBJ2-7; TRBD1 aligns across 8 bases. The TCR comes from a human donor in good health. CDR3 in DNA: TGTGCCAGCAGCCAAGATAAAGGACAGGGTTACGAGCAGTACTTC. Amino acids: CASSQDKGQGYEQYF.